These T cell receptor beta chains were read from a single sample in a study of Ad26.COV2.S vaccination and SARS-CoV-2 variants. TCRdb's table, derived via immunoSEQ multiplex PCR, lists solely in-frame clones and lacks some. Here the sample spans some 320,000 clones, about 86% being singletons. This sample comprised peripheral blood, obtained in a trial of Ad26.COV2.S vaccine versus placebo. These receptors came from a person between 18 and 65 years old who received the Ad26.COV2.S COVID-19 vaccine or a placebo. Both conserved end residues are part of each CDR3.

15,TRBV19,CASSIDGPRDTEAFF
17,TRBV27,CASSQLVTGLFNYGYTF
18,TRBV13,CASSSRATGGPSGNTIYF
13,TRBV30,CAWRDRVRTEAFF
14,TRBV7-8,CASSLGTDDYGYTF
16,TRBV7-6,CASSLLAGGPYNEQFF
15,TRBV9,CASSVGVTSDYEQYF
17,TRBV27,CASSRGTGGSYNSPLHF
17,TRBV3-1/TRBV3-2,CASSSPGLAGSVDTQYF
14,TRBV25-1,CASSEFGGSYEQYF